This TCR beta chain was recorded in a study of blood T cell repertoires in COVID-19. At the level of the study: The cDNA or gDNA used as material had been derived from T cells, B-cell-depleted T cells, or PBMCs.

From germline, CDR1 is KGHSH and CDR2 LQKENI. The V and J ends lost 4 bases and 1 base, in that order; junction bases with no gene match: 3. CDR3 length: 15 residues. How the authors handled the data: For nucleated cells, counts were estimated from reference gene primer amplification. Generated by immunoSEQ multiplex PCR, the TCRdb table keeps only in-frame clones and is missing some. The DNA was the basis for D and trimming; V, J and clone size are from that table. The profile covers about 140,000 clones, with around 82% appearing a single time and 5.5% taken by the ten largest. The TCR comes from a man in his forties or fifties with acute COVID-19. Material for sequencing was PBMCs or T cells enriched from blood (not recorded which). The chain joins TRBV18 to TRBJ2-2; 7 nucleotides agree with TRBD1. CDR3 amino acids: CASSLRQGNTGELFF. DNA for the CDR3: TGTGCCAGCTCACTTAGACAGGGGAACACCGGGGAGCTGTTTTTT.